This T cell receptor beta chain was obtained from a study of cytomegalovirus exposure and HLA in healthy donors. Study-wide findings and caveats: TCR beta chain V- and J-gene trimming was linked, in a later analysis, to a missense variant in DCLRE1C.

The CDR3 sequence is 15 residues long. Between the trimmed V and J ends, which lost 4 bases and 0 bases, there was a span of 10 bases. Germline CDR1 SNHLY, CDR2 FYNNEI. In the PCR, 60 Vbeta and 13 Jbeta primers were used. Assay: immunoSEQ multiplex PCR; the TCRdb copy retains only in-frame clones and omits some. The sample holds roughly 190,000 clones. As to this clone: The antigen is unknown.

V gene TRBV2 combines with J gene TRBJ1-5; tentatively, D is TRBD1 (6 bases). The source material was PBMCs. The clonotype originates from a man in his thirties or forties in good health and CMV-seronegative. The CDR3 loop reads CASSGEGDSNQPQHF. The CDR3, as DNA: TGTGCCAGCAGTGGAGAGGGGGATAGCAATCAGCCCCAGCATTTT.